The 10 T cell receptor beta chains given below trace back to one sample, sequenced in a study of blood T cell repertoires in COVID-19. This table comes from immunoSEQ multiplex PCR, and its TCRdb copy is limited to in-frame clones, with some not included. This table holds around 260,000 clones, approximately 88% found once. Material: peripheral blood. These receptors came from a woman in her 70s with COVID-19, enrolled during active disease.

This clone was found once. V is TRBV2 and J is TRBJ1-1; no reliable D call. This CDR3 comprises 13 residues. The V gene lost 4 bases and the J gene lost 1 base, with 7 bases spanning the gap. CDR1 is SNHLY, CDR2 FYNNEI, per germline. This CDR3 reads CASSGEANTEAFF. DNA of the CDR3: TGTGCCAGCAGTGGAGAAGCGAACACTGAAGCTTTCTTT.

The CDR3 reads CASGGGTPYGYTF. The CDR3 DNA sequence: TGTGCCAGCGGGGGGGGCACCCCCTATGGCTACACCTTC. The chain links TRBV3-1 (or the pseudogene TRBV3-2) to TRBJ1-2, with D perhaps TRBD1 (6 bases). V was shortened by 8 bases and J by 4 bases, with 14 bases between the two germline ends. This CDR3 is built from 13 residues. In germline, CDR1 is LGHDT, CDR2 YNNKEL (reference sequence).

This chain links TRBV28 with TRBJ1-6; D unresolved. The CDR3 loop spans 16 amino acids. Per the germline V gene, CDR1 is MDHEN and CDR2 is SYDVKM. Trimming removed 8 bases from V and 1 base from J, with 15 bases in between. The CDR3 region has the DNA TGTGCCAGCGGCAAATACTATGGTTCCTATAATTCACCCCTCCACTTT. Amino acid sequence: CASGKYYGSYNSPLHF. Together with reference TRBV28 and TRBJ1-6, the CDR3 gives the full variable domain: DVKVTQSSRYLVKRTGEKVFLECVQDMDHENMFWYRQDPGLGLRLIYFSYDVKMKEKGDIPEGYSVSREKKERFSLILESASTNQTSMYLCASGKYYGSYNSPLHFGNGTRLTVT.

This chain connects TRBV19 to TRBJ1-6; D possibly corresponds to TRBD1 (5 bases). Germline lookup yields CDR1 LNHDA and CDR2 SQIVND (reference sequence). The germline V and J ends were trimmed by 4 bases and 8 bases, with 9 bases remaining between them. CDR3 size: 13 residues. Here the CDR3 reads CASSTQGYSPLHF. In DNA, the CDR3 is TGTGCCAGTAGTACGCAGGGATATTCACCCCTCCACTTT. Looking up the rest from reference TRBV19 and TRBJ1-6 gives the full variable domain: DGGITQSPKYLFRKEGQNVTLSCEQNLNHDAMYWYRQDPGQGLRLIYYSQIVNDFQKGDIAEGYSVSREKKESFPLTVTSAQKNPTAFYLCASSTQGYSPLHFGNGTRLTVT.

This rearrangement joins TRBV3-1 (or the pseudogene TRBV3-2) to TRBJ2-2; 11 nucleotides agree with TRBD1. Germline V gene lookup returns CDR1 LGHDT and CDR2 YNNKEL (reference sequence). Germline trimming cut 6 bases from V and 6 bases from J; bases unmatched to any gene: 3. The CDR3 runs to 14 residues. The CDR3 sequence is CASSGTGGSGELFF. The CDR3 bases are TGTGCCAGCAGTGGGACAGGGGGTTCCGGGGAGCTGTTTTTT.

This clone was picked up a small number of times. The chain employs TRBV5-1 and TRBJ1-1; no clear D gene. V was clipped by 4 bases and J by 1 base, with 8 bases between them. Looked up from germline, CDR1 is SGHRS and CDR2 is YFSETQ. The CDR3 consists of 13 residues. CDR3 sequence reads: CASSLKRNTEAFF. The CDR3 DNA reads as TGCGCCAGCAGCCTTAAGCGGAACACTGAAGCTTTCTTT.

The chain has TRBV28 and TRBJ1-1; 7 nucleotides agree with TRBD1. V trimming: 7 bases; J trimming: 1 base; junction bases outside the gene matches: 6. This CDR3 contains 14 residues. Germline V gene data show CDR1 as MDHEN and CDR2 as SYDVKM. DNA for the CDR3: TGTGCCAGCACCACGGACAGGTCGAACACTGAAGCTTTCTTT. Protein product: CASTTDRSNTEAFF.

This chain uses TRBV4-1 with TRBJ1-1; TRBD1 matches 7 bases. The CDR3 contains 15 residues. CDR1 MGHRA and CDR2 YSYEKL come from the germline V gene. The trim removed 8 bases at V and 0 bases at J, leaving 9 bases unmatched. The CDR3 loop is CASCAIDRVNTEAFF. In nucleotides, the CDR3 is TGCGCCAGCTGCGCAATTGACAGGGTGAACACTGAAGCTTTCTTT.

The V gene is TRBV24-1, the J gene TRBJ2-6; the match to TRBD1 covers 12 bases. V lost 11 bases to trimming and J lost 3 bases; unmatched junction nucleotides: 7. The CDR3 totals 16 residues. Germline CDR1 reads KGHDR; CDR2 reads SFDVKD. CDR3 sequence reads: CAISGQGANGANVLTF. For the CDR3, the DNA is TGTGCCATATCGGGACAGGGGGCGAATGGGGCCAACGTCCTGACTTTC.

This chain links TRBV11-3 with TRBJ2-3, with 9 nucleotides matching TRBD1. CDR1 is SGHNT, CDR2 YENEEA, per germline. The CDR3 is made up of 14 amino acids. V was clipped by 5 bases and J by 6 bases; unmatched bases: 6. This chain's CDR3 is CASSPRTGADTQYF. CDR3 nucleotide sequence: TGTGCCAGCAGCCCCAGGACAGGGGCCGATACGCAGTATTTT.